This record covers a single T cell receptor beta chain. This sample is part of a study of T cell responses to AZD1222 COVID-19 vaccine. The trim removed 4 bases at V and 0 bases at J, leaving 8 bases unmatched. CDR3 length: 17 residues. CDR1 and CDR2 from the germline V gene are KGHSH and LQKENI. Here immunoSEQ multiplex PCR was the method, and the copy in TCRdb shows in-frame clones only, minus some. This repertoire shows about 100,000 clones, about 87% found once; its top ten account for under 2%. V and J are TRBV18 and TRBJ1-2; 10 nucleotides match TRBD1. The material sequenced was peripheral blood, taken on day 0 of AZD1222 vaccination. The sequence was collected from an adult in good health. The CDR3, as DNA: TGTGCCAGCTCACTTTCCGGACAGGGGGGGTCTAACTATGGCTACACCTTC. Its protein product is CASSLSGQGGSNYGYTF.